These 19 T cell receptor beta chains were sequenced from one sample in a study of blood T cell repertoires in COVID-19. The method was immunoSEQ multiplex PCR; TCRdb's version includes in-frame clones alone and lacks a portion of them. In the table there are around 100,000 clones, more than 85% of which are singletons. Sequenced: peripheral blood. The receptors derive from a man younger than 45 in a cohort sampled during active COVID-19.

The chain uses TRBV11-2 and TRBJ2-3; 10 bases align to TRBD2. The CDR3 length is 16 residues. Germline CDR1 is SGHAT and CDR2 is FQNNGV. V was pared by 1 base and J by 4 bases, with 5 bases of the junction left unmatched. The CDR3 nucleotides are TGTGCCAGCAGCTTAGCCGGGACTAGCGTTCCAGATACGCAGTATTTT. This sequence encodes CASSLAGTSVPDTQYF.

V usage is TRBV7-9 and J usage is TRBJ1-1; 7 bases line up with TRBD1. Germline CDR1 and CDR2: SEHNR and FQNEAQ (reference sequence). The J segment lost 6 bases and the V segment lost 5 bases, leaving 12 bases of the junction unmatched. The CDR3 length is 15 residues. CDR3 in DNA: TGTGCCAGCAGCCCAGATGGGATTCAGGGGGCTGAAGCTTTCTTT. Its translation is CASSPDGIQGAEAFF.

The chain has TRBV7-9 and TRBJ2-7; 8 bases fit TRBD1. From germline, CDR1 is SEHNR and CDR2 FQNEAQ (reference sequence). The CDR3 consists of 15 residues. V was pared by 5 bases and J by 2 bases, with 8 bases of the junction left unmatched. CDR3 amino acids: CASSPRTGTPYEQYF. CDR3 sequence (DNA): TGTGCCAGCAGCCCAAGGACAGGGACGCCCTACGAGCAGTACTTC.

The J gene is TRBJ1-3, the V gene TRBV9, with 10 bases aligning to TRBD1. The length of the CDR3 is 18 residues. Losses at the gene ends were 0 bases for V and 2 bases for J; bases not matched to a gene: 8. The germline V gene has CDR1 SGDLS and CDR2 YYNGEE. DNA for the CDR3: TGTGCCAGCAGCGTAGTTTCGGGACAGGGGAGCCCTGGAAACACCATATATTTT. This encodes CASSVVSGQGSPGNTIYF.

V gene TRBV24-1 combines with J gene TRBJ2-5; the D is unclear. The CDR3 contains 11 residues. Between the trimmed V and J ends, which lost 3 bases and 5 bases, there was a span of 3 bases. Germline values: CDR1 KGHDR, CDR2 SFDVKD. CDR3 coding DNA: TGTGCCACCAGTGATCGGGAGACCCAGTACTTC. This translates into CATSDRETQYF.

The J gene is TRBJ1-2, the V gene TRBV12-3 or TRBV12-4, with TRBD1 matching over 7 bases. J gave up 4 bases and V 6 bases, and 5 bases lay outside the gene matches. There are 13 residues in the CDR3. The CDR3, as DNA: TGTGCCAGCAGCAGCACAGGGGCCTATGGCTACACCTTC. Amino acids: CASSSTGAYGYTF.

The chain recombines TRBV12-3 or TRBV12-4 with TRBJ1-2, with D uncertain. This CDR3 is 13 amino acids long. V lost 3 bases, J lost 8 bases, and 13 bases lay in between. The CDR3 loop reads CASSLEGLLGYTF. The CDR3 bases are TGTGCCAGCAGTTTGGAGGGATTGTTGGGCTACACCTTC.

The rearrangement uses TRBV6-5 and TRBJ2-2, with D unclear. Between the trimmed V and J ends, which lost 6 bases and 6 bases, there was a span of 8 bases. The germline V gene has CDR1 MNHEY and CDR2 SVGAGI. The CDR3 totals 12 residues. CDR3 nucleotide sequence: TGTGCCAGCAGCGGGTCCCCCGGGGAGCTGTTTTTT. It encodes CASSGSPGELFF.

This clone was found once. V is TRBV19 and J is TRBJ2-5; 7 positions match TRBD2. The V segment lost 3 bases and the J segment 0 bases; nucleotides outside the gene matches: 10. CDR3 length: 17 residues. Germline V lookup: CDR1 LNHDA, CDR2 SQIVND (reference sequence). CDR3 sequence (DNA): TGTGCCAGTAGTATTAATGGGCCGCGGGGGAACCAAGAGACCCAGTACTTC. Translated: CASSINGPRGNQETQYF. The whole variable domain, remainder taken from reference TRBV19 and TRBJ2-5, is DGGITQSPKYLFRKEGQNVTLSCEQNLNHDAMYWYRQDPGQGLRLIYYSQIVNDFQKGDIAEGYSVSREKKESFPLTVTSAQKNPTAFYLCASSINGPRGNQETQYFGPGTRLLVL.

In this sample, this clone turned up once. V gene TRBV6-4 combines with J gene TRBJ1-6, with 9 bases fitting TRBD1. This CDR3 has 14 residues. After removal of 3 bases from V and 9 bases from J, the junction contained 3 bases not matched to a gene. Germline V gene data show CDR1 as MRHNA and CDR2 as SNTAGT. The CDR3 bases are TGTGCCAGCAGTGAACAGGGGGCGAGTTCACCCCTCCACTTT. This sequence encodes CASSEQGASSPLHF.

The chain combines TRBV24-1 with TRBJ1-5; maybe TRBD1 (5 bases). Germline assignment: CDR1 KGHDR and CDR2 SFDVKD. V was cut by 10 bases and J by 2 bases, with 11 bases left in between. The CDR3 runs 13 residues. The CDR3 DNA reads TGTGCCACGTCACGGGGGGGCAATCAGCCCCAGCATTTT. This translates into CATSRGGNQPQHF.

The CDR3, as DNA: TGTGCCAGCAGCATGGACAGGGGCCATGGCTACACCTTC. Encoded protein: CASSMDRGHGYTF. The chain carries TRBV11-2 and TRBJ1-2, with 9 nucleotides matching TRBD1. CDR3 length: 13 residues. The V gene end was trimmed by 5 bases and the J gene end by 6 bases; junction bases not matched to a gene: 4. Germline CDR1 is SGHAT and CDR2 is FQNNGV.

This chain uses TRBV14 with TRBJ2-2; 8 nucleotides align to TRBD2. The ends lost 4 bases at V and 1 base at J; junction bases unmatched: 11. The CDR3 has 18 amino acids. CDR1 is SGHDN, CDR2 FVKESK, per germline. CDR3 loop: CASSPTGRGDRNTGELFF. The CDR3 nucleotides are TGTGCCAGCAGCCCTACCGGGCGGGGGGACCGGAACACCGGGGAGCTGTTTTTT.

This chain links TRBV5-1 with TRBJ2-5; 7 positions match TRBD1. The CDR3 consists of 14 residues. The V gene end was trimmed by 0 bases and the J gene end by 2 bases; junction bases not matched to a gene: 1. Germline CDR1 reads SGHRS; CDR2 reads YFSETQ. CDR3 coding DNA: TGCGCCAGCAGCTTGGGGGACAGACAAGAGACCCAGTACTTC. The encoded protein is CASSLGDRQETQYF. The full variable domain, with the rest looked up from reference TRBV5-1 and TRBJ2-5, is KAGVTQTPRYLIKTRGQQVTLSCSPISGHRSVSWYQQTPGQGLQFLFEYFSETQRNKGNFPGRFSGRQFSNSRSEMNVSTLELGDSALYLCASSLGDRQETQYFGPGTRLLVL.

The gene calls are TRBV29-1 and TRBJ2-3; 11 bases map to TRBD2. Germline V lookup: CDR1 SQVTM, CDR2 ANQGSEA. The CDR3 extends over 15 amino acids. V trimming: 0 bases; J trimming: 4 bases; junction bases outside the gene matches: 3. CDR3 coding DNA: TGCAGCGTTGAAGATGGTAGCGGGGGGGCAGATACGCAGTATTTT. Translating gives CSVEDGSGGADTQYF.

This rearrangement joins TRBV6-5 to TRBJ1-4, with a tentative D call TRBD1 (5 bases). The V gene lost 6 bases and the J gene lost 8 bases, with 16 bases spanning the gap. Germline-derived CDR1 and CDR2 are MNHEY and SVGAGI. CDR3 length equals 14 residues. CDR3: CASRSGSGMEKLFF. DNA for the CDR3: TGTGCCAGCAGGTCAGGGTCTGGTATGGAAAAACTGTTTTTT.

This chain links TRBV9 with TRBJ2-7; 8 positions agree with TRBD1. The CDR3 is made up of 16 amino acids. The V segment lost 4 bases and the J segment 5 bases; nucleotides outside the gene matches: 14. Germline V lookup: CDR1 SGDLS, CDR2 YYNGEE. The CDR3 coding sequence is TGTGCCAGCAGCCCCTCCGCAGGGCAGGGGGCAAACGAGCAGTACTTC. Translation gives CASSPSAGQGANEQYF. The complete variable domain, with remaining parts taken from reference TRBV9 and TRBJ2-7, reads DSGVTQTPKHLITATGQRVTLRCSPRSGDLSVYWYQQSLDQGLQFLIQYYNGEERAKGNILERFSAQQFPDLHSELNLSSLELGDSALYFCASSPSAGQGANEQYFGPGTRLTVT.

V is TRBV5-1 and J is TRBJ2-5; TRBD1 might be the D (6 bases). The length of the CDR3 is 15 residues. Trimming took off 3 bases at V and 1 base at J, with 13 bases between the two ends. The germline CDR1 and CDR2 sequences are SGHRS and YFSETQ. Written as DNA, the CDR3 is TGCGCCAGCAGCTCACAGGGTTTGGGCCAAGAGACCCAGTACTTC. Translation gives CASSSQGLGQETQYF.

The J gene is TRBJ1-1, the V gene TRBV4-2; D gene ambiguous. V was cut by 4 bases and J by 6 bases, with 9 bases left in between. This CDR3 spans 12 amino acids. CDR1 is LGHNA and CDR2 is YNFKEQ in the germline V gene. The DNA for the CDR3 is TGTGCCAGCAGCCCTGGGAGTTCTGAAGCTTTCTTT. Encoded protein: CASSPGSSEAFF.